These T cell receptor beta chains were read from a single sample in a study of cytomegalovirus exposure and HLA in healthy donors. Only in-frame clones appear in the TCRdb table, and some are missing; sequencing was by immunoSEQ multiplex PCR. Here the sample table reports around 140,000 clones. Input material: PBMCs. The source of these receptors is a woman in her 40s in good health and CMV-seropositive. Both conserved end residues are part of each CDR3. The D gene is left open where the match is weak.

j_call d_call v_call cdr3_aa
TRBJ2-1 TRBD1 TRBV6-8 CASPFTGTGKISSYNEQFF
TRBJ2-3 - TRBV5-8 CASSPSDTQYF
TRBJ1-2 TRBD1 TRBV11-2 CASSQRTGSSVFNYGYTF
TRBJ1-4 - TRBV5-4 CASSQGGGDEKLFF
TRBJ2-1 - TRBV10-3 CAISEEARYNEQFF
TRBJ2-7 TRBD1 TRBV6-1 CASSEQGQGYEQYF
TRBJ2-2 - TRBV5-4 CASSLGGHLTGELFF
TRBJ1-5 - TRBV4-1 CASSQDVEAGWMGRGNQPQHF
TRBJ2-1 TRBD2 TRBV7-3 CASSLFSGLAGPTSYNEQFF
TRBJ1-5 - TRBV27 CASSSWTGNQPQHF
TRBJ1-2 - TRBV29-1 CSVDGIVGYTF
TRBJ1-1 TRBD1 TRBV19 CAGPGQGFGEAFF
TRBJ2-1 TRBD1 TRBV28 CASSFGDSPYNEQFF
TRBJ2-2 - TRBV30 CAWSPGLANTGELFF
TRBJ2-2 TRBD2 TRBV6-6 CASSLSGVNTGELFF
TRBJ2-5 TRBD2 TRBV27 CASSLGGGRETQYF
TRBJ1-1 - TRBV28 CASTEGNTEAFF
TRBJ2-6 TRBD1 TRBV2 CASSDRGQAGANVLTF
TRBJ2-1 - TRBV5-4 CASSLTSSYNEQFF
TRBJ1-2 - TRBV9 CASSVIGQNRGYTF
TRBJ1-2 - TRBV9 CASTQNSYGYTF
TRBJ2-5 - TRBV5-6 CASRSGAGRALQQYF
TRBJ1-2 TRBD1 TRBV7-3 CASSLGQGGHGYTF
TRBJ1-1 TRBD1 TRBV5-1 CASSSERTGGNTEAFF
TRBJ2-7 - TRBV27 CASSHIQGGEQYF
TRBJ2-3 TRBD2 TRBV11-2 CASSDGKRGGTDTQYF
TRBJ2-7 TRBD1 TRBV28 CASSPLGQYYEQYF
TRBJ2-2 - TRBV11-3 CASSLQGSGELFF
TRBJ2-7 TRBD2 TRBV2 CASRSKLAGSREQYF
TRBJ2-5 - TRBV11-2 CASSPRLLGETQYF
TRBJ2-7 TRBD2 TRBV5-6 CASSLTSGSSYEQYF
TRBJ2-7 TRBD1 TRBV7-2 CASSSPGQRYEQYF
TRBJ2-5 - TRBV11-2 CASSLYQETQYF
TRBJ2-7 - TRBV27 CASSLSLRGSPYEQYF
TRBJ1-6 - TRBV10-3 CAISQVGFNSPLHF
TRBJ2-1 TRBD1 TRBV5-1 CASSLGDSRGDEQFF
TRBJ2-1 - TRBV7-3 CASSLPPYNEQFF